This TCR beta chain originates from a study of cytomegalovirus exposure and HLA in healthy donors. The PCR made use of 60 Vbeta and 13 Jbeta primers. Assay: immunoSEQ multiplex PCR; the TCRdb copy retains only in-frame clones and omits some. The table has fewer than 200,000 clones, about 78% seen once; the top ten hold roughly 5%. Germline-derived CDR1 and CDR2 are SGHVS and FNYEAQ. V lost 1 base to trimming and J lost 1 base; unmatched junction nucleotides: 3. The CDR3 covers 16 residues. The rearrangement links TRBV7-6 to TRBJ2-2; 7 positions match TRBD2. The clonotype originates from a middle-aged man in good health and CMV-seronegative. Sequenced material: PBMCs. The CDR3 region is CASSLVQRGNTGELFF. CDR3 in DNA: TGTGCCAGCAGCTTAGTCCAGCGGGGGAACACCGGGGAGCTGTTTTTT.